This entry describes one T cell receptor (beta chain). The V and J ends lost 0 bases and 0 bases, in that order; junction bases with no gene match: 5. This CDR3 region has 16 residues. CDR1 is GTSNPN and CDR2 is SVGIG in the germline V gene (reference sequence). Generated by immunoSEQ multiplex PCR, the TCRdb table keeps only in-frame clones and is missing some. Of about 55,000 clones listed, about 88% are singletons. These data originate in a study of OX40 agonist ivuxolimab in advanced cancers. Study-wide background: Patients received intravenous ivuxolimab every 2 weeks at 0.01 to 10 mg/kg.

Sample: CD4+ or CD8+ T cells sorted from blood, taken in a trial of the OX40 agonist ivuxolimab. V is TRBV30 and J is TRBJ2-4; 7 nucleotides align to TRBD1. The sequence came from an adult with an advanced solid tumor such as melanoma, head and neck, liver or kidney cancer. Written as DNA, the CDR3 is TGTGCCTGGAGTGTACAGGGGATCATAGCCAAAAACATTCAGTACTTC. Its protein product is CAWSVQGIIAKNIQYF.